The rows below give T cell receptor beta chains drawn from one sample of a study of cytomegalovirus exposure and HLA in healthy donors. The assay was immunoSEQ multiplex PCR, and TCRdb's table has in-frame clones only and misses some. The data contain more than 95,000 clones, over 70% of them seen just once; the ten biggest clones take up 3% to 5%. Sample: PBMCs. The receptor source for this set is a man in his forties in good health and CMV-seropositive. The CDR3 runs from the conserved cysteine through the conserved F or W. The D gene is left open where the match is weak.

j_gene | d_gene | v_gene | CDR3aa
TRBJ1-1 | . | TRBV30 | CAWGTVSTEAFF
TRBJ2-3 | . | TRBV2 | CASSETGVGTDTQYF
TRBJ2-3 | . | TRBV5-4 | CASSLWLANTDTQYF
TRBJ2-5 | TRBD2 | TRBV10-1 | CASSDGTSGGQETQYF
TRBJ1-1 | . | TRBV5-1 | CASSLDTGGTEAFF
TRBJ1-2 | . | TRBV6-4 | CASSDPGRDYGYTF
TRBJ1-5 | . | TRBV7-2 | CASSSFGTTQPQHF
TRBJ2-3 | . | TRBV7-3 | CASSLPYTDTQYF
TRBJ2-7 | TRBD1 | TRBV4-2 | CASSSGTGGHEQYF
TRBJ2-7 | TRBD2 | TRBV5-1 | CASSLGTSGLYEQYF
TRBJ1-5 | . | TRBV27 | CASSATGYQPQHF
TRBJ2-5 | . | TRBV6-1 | CASSEVDSQETQYF
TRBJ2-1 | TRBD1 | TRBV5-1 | CASSLTGQVNEQFF
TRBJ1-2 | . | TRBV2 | CASSPTFPDSAAYGYTF
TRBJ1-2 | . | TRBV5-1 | CASSLVGGERYGYTF
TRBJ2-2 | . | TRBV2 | CASSENGQYTGELFF
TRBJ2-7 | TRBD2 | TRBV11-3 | CASSTTKGAGESYEQYF
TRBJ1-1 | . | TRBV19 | CASSEHRNTEAFF
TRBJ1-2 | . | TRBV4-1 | CASSQGTLSYGYTF
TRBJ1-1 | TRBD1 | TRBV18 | CASSPRSGSTGALNTEAFF
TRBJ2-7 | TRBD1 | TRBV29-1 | CSVLQTGSSYEQYF
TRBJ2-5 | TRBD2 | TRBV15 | CATSRVREGETQYF
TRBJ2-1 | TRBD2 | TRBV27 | CASSLAGGKYNEQFF
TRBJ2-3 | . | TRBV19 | CATRPSGGDTQYF
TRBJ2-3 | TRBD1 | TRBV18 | CASSPRTGGGSAQYF
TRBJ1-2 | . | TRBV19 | CASSNRSYGYTF
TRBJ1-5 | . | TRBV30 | CAWGLSNQPQHF
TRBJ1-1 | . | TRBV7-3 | CASSLDSNTEAFF
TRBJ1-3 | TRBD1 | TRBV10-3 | CAITEGQGNTIYF
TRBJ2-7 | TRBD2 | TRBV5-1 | CASSLNGRESYF
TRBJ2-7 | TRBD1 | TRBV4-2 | CASSQDGTVYEQYF
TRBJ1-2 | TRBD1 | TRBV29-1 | CSVPGQVYGYTF
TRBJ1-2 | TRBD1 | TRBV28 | CASSMTGQPNYGYTF
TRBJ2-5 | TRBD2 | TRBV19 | CASSKGGGTSSQETQYF
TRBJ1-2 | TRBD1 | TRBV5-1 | CASSDPGTGVEGYTF
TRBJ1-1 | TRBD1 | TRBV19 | CASSRTGVGNTEAFF
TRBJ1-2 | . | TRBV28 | CASNPANYGYTF
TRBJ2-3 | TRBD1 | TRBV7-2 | CASTVQGTDTQYF
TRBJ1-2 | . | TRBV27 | CASSGGTGYTF
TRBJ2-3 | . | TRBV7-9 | CAGGAITDTQYF
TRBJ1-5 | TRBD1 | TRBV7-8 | CASSPAGTGYFQPQHF
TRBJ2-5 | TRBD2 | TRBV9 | CASSLDGGGVRETQYF
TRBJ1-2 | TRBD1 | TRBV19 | CASSRSQGAYYGYTF
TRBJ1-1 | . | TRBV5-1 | CASSFGTMVTEAFF
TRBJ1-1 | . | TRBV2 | CASSDGQISNTEAFF
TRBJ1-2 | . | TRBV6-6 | CASSYSRIGNYGYTF
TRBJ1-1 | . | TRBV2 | CASRRDTLNTEAFF
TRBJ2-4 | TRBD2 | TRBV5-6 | CASSYRRLAGGIQYF
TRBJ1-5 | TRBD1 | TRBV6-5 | CASSRRQGGNQPQHF
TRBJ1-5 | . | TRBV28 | CAAGGHSNQPQHF